The 6 T cell receptor beta chains below all came from one sample that was sequenced in a study of graft-versus-host responses after intestinal transplantation. Assay used: immunoSEQ multiplex PCR; TCRdb lists only in-frame clones, some missing. The table shows tens of thousands of clones, with just over 90% occurring only once. Their antigens are not known. Material: unstimulated CD8+ T cells sorted from spleen or lymph node cells, obtained before intestinal transplant. All receptors come from a human donor who received an intestinal transplant.

J is TRBJ2-3 and V is TRBV2; 10 nucleotides agree with TRBD2. J was trimmed by 0 bases and V by 10 bases; bases with no gene match: 4. The CDR3 contains 14 residues. Germline values: CDR1 SNHLY, CDR2 FYNNEI. The CDR3 reads CATIAGGSTDTQYF. The CDR3 bases are TGTGCCACAATAGCGGGGGGTAGCACAGATACGCAGTATTTT.

J is TRBJ1-1 and V is TRBV27; a weak D match, TRBD1 (6 bases). Germline V gene sequence: CDR1 MNHEY, CDR2 SMNVEV (reference sequence). The CDR3 contains 14 residues. The ends were cut back, 0 bases at V and 11 bases at J, with 16 bases in the middle. The chain's CDR3 is CASSLSIGGVGAFF. CDR3 DNA sequence: TGTGCCAGCAGTTTATCGATCGGGGGCGTGGGGGCTTTCTTT.

This clone was counted a single time. The gene calls are TRBV7-9 and TRBJ2-7; 12 bases match TRBD1. The CDR3 is 15 residues long. Germline V gives CDR1 SEHNR, CDR2 FQNEAQ (reference sequence). After removal of 5 bases from V and 0 bases from J, the junction contained 2 bases not matched to a gene. This CDR3 reads CASSQGQGASYEQYF. The CDR3 DNA follows: TGTGCCAGCAGCCAGGGACAGGGGGCCTCCTACGAGCAGTACTTC.

The J gene is TRBJ2-3, the V gene TRBV10-3, with D hard to call. The CDR3 runs 15 residues. V lost 4 bases, J lost 2 bases, and 13 bases lay in between. From germline, CDR1 is ENHRY and CDR2 SYGVKD. CDR3 residues: CAISGHLAFTDTQYF. In DNA form, the CDR3 reads TGTGCCATCAGTGGCCACCTCGCCTTCACAGATACGCAGTATTTT.

V and J are TRBV10-2 and TRBJ2-3; TRBD2 agrees at 11 bases. Germline V gene data show CDR1 as WSHSY and CDR2 as SAAADI. With V trimmed by 6 bases and J by 5 bases, 7 bases remained unmatched. The CDR3 length is 15 residues. The CDR3 protein is CASSKLAGVGDTQYF. The CDR3 DNA sequence: TGCGCCAGCAGCAAACTAGCGGGAGTGGGAGATACGCAGTATTTT.

V gene TRBV6-5 combines with J gene TRBJ2-3; D gene unclear. With 6 bases removed from V and 5 bases from J, the gap between germline ends came to 9 bases. This CDR3 spans 12 amino acids. Germline lookup yields CDR1 MNHEY and CDR2 SVGAGI. CDR3 sequence reads: CASSTWGDTQYF. The CDR3 DNA follows: TGTGCCAGCAGCACATGGGGAGATACGCAGTATTTT.